This TCR beta chain was profiled in a study of vaccination effects on CD4 cells after COVID-19. Overall study findings and caveats: After vaccination of healthy people, only 1 of 255 vaccine-induced clones cross-reacted with common cold coronaviruses. In the late period after vaccination, infection- and vaccine-induced clones contracted markedly.

About this clone itself: Its antigen is undetermined.

Sequencing used immunoSEQ multiplex PCR; TCRdb keeps in-frame clones, though not all of them. Of roughly 50,000 clones in the sample, more than 65% are singletons; the top ten hold 4.5% to 6%. Once cultured for under 11 days, the cells underwent separation to obtain CD4+ T cells. Nucleocapsid antibody tests were negative, and the vaccine recipients had no prior SARS-CoV-2 infection. Cultures got half-medium changes with IL-2 on days 3 and 7. The germline V gene has CDR1 MNHEY and CDR2 SMNVEV (reference sequence). CDR3 size: 15 residues. Trimming removed 0 bases at V and 4 bases at J, with 12 bases between.

This specimen consisted of CD4+ T cells from PBMCs cultured without peptide, obtained before COVID-19 vaccination. The chain employs TRBV27 and TRBJ1-2; tentatively, D is TRBD1 (5 bases). The origin of this receptor is a human donor who received a COVID-19 vaccine. This CDR3 is CASSLSYGAPYGYTF. Here the CDR3 DNA reads TGTGCCAGCAGTTTATCGTACGGGGCCCCCTATGGCTACACCTTC.